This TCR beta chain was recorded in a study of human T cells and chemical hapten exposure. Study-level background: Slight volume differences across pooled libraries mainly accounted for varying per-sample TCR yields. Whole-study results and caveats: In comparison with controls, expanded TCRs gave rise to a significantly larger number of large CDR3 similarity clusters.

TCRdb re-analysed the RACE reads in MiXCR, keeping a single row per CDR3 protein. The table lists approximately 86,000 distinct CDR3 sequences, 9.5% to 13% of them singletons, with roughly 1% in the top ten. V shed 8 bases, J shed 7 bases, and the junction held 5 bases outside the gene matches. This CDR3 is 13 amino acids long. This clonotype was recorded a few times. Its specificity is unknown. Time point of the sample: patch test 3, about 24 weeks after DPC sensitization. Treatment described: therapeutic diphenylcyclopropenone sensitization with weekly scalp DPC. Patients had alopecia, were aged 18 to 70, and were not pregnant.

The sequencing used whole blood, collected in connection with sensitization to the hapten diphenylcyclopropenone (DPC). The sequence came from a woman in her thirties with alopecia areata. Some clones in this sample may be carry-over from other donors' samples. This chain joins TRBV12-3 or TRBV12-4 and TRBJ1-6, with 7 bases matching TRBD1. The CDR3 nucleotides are TGTGCCAGCTTACAGGGGAACAATTCACCCCTCCACTTT. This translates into CASLQGNNSPLHF.